This is a list of T cell receptor beta chains from one sample in a study of blood T cell repertoires in COVID-19. Repertoires were generated with immunoSEQ multiplex PCR, while TCRdb's copy carries only in-frame clones and drops some. The sample has around 41,000 clones; about 85% are singletons. Sequencing was carried out using peripheral blood. These receptors came from a human donor in a cohort sampled during active COVID-19. CDR3s include the opening cysteine and the closing phenylalanine or tryptophan. D genes are given only for firm matches. The size of a clone is reported for some rows only, either as once, few or many, or as a class for expanded clones.

TRBJ1-2,TRBD1,.,TRBV19,CASRNRGLMGGYTF,TGTGCCAGTAGAAACAGGGGGCTTATGGGTGGCTACACCTTC
TRBJ1-5,.,.,TRBV5-8,CASSLVGLGANQPQHF,TGTGCCAGCAGCTTGGTAGGACTGGGGGCCAATCAGCCCCAGCATTTT
TRBJ2-7,TRBD2,once,TRBV5-5,CASSLVSSGGTYEQYF,TGTGCCAGCAGCTTGGTGTCTAGCGGGGGTACTTACGAGCAGTACTTC
TRBJ2-5,.,.,TRBV5-1,CASSLAIAASQETQYF,TGCGCCAGCAGCTTGGCGATAGCGGCGAGTCAAGAGACCCAGTACTTC
TRBJ1-2,TRBD1,.,TRBV3-1/TRBV3-2,CASSQDRRGMGGYTF,TGTGCCAGCAGCCAAGACCGCAGGGGGATGGGTGGCTACACCTTC
TRBJ2-3,.,.,TRBV9,CASSVAPGGGDTQYF,TGTGCCAGCAGCGTAGCCCCGGGGGGCGGGGATACGCAGTATTTT
TRBJ2-7,.,once,TRBV5-1,CASSPGGTGNYEQYF,TGCGCCAGCAGCCCGGGGGGGACAGGGAACTACGAGCAGTACTTC
TRBJ2-1,TRBD1,.,TRBV12-3/TRBV12-4,CASRAGTDNEQFF,TGTGCCAGCAGGGCCGGGACAGACAATGAGCAGTTCTTC
TRBJ1-3,.,.,TRBV11-2,CASSLDSRNTIYF,TGTGCCAGCAGCTTAGACAGTCGAAACACCATATATTTT
TRBJ2-7,.,.,TRBV3-1/TRBV3-2,CASSQGRRGAHEQYF,TGTGCCAGCAGCCAAGGTCGCAGGGGCGCACACGAGCAGTACTTC
TRBJ2-2,TRBD1,.,TRBV29-1,CSVESLDRGGTGELFF,TGCAGCGTTGAGAGCCTGGACAGGGGAGGGACCGGGGAGCTGTTTTTT
TRBJ2-1,TRBD2,.,TRBV6-6,CASSSRTSGGAGEQFF,TGTGCCAGCAGTTCCCGGACTAGCGGGGGGGCGGGTGAGCAGTTCTTC